The entry that follows covers one T cell receptor beta chain sequence. The entry originates in a study of blood T cell repertoires in COVID-19. Background on the study: COVID-19 samples, acute and convalescent, were from the United States, Italy and Spain.

Germline CDR1 is MNHNY and CDR2 is SVGAGI (reference sequence). The CDR3 is 12 residues long. The trim removed 2 bases at V and 5 bases at J, leaving 0 bases unmatched. In the authors' methods: Amplification from reference gene primers served as the basis for estimated nucleated cell counts. Data came from immunoSEQ multiplex PCR; TCRdb stores just in-frame clones and leaves some out. The V and J calls and clone size were taken over from that table, and D and trimming were inferred from the DNA. The sample contains over 110,000 clones, approximately 80% of which appear only once. This rearrangement joins TRBV6-6 to TRBJ2-7; 7 bases align to TRBD2. The receptor was derived from a human donor in a cohort sampled during active COVID-19. Sample: peripheral blood. In DNA, the CDR3 is TGTGCCAGCAGTTACGGGAGGGACGAGCAGTACTTC. It encodes CASSYGRDEQYF.